The 13 T cell receptor beta chains below all came from one sample that was sequenced in a study of cytomegalovirus exposure and HLA in healthy donors. The PCR contained 60 Vbeta and 13 Jbeta primers. Here immunoSEQ multiplex PCR was the method, and the copy in TCRdb shows in-frame clones only, minus some. Recorded here are approximately 51,000 clones; the top ten clones represent roughly 26%. Source material: PBMCs. These receptors all come from a man aged 35 to 55 in good health and CMV-seropositive.

This chain connects TRBV7-7 to TRBJ2-5, with 8 bases aligning to TRBD1. This CDR3 comprises 14 residues. V lost 5 bases to trimming and J lost 3 bases; unmatched junction nucleotides: 5. The germline V gene has CDR1 SSHAT and CDR2 FNYEAQ (reference sequence). The CDR3 region is CASSALQGEETQYF. CDR3 nucleotide sequence: TGTGCCAGCAGCGCCTTACAGGGGGAAGAGACCCAGTACTTC.

The gene calls are TRBV2 and TRBJ2-1; 8 nucleotides agree with TRBD1. The CDR3 spans 12 residues. From germline, CDR1 is SNHLY and CDR2 FYNNEI. Trimming cost V 11 bases and J 6 bases; bases outside gene matches: 6. In DNA, the CDR3 is TGTGCCGTCCCGGGACAGGCCAATGAGCAGTTCTTC. It codes for CAVPGQANEQFF.

The chain links TRBV19 to TRBJ2-5, with 9 bases identical to TRBD1. Per germline, CDR1 LNHDA and CDR2 SQIVND (reference sequence). The J segment lost 5 bases and the V segment lost 3 bases, leaving 7 bases of the junction unmatched. The CDR3 length is 15 residues. The CDR3 loop reads CASSMTTGGGETQYF. The DNA of the CDR3 is TGTGCCAGTAGTATGACTACAGGGGGCGGGGAGACCCAGTACTTC. The full variable domain, its missing parts supplied by reference TRBV19 and TRBJ2-5, is DGGITQSPKYLFRKEGQNVTLSCEQNLNHDAMYWYRQDPGQGLRLIYYSQIVNDFQKGDIAEGYSVSREKKESFPLTVTSAQKNPTAFYLCASSMTTGGGETQYFGPGTRLLVL.

This rearrangement joins TRBV28 to TRBJ2-7; 9 bases agree with TRBD1. With V trimmed by 6 bases and J by 5 bases, 5 bases remained unmatched. The V gene's germline CDR1 is MDHEN and CDR2 SYDVKM. This CDR3 comprises 13 residues. The CDR3 nucleotides are TGTGCCAGCAGCAGAACAGGGGGCCACGAGCAGTACTTC. This sequence encodes CASSRTGGHEQYF. The complete variable domain, with remaining parts taken from reference TRBV28 and TRBJ2-7, reads DVKVTQSSRYLVKRTGEKVFLECVQDMDHENMFWYRQDPGLGLRLIYFSYDVKMKEKGDIPEGYSVSREKKERFSLILESASTNQTSMYLCASSRTGGHEQYFGPGTRLTVT.

The V call is TRBV2, the J call TRBJ2-3, with D possibly being TRBD2 (6 bases). This CDR3 has 14 residues. The ends were cut back, 7 bases at V and 0 bases at J, with 11 bases in the middle. Looked up from germline, CDR1 is SNHLY and CDR2 is FYNNEI. The CDR3 region has the DNA TGTGCCAGCAAAAGCGGGCCTAGCACAGATACGCAGTATTTT. It encodes CASKSGPSTDTQYF.

V usage is TRBV5-1 and J usage is TRBJ2-2; 7 bases are shared with TRBD2. CDR3 length: 17 amino acids. With 5 bases clipped from V and 1 base from J, the junction kept 11 bases outside the gene matches. CDR1 SGHRS and CDR2 YFSETQ come from the germline V gene. The CDR3: CASRPRLAQGNTGELFF. The CDR3 bases are TGCGCCAGCAGACCAAGACTAGCCCAAGGGAACACCGGGGAGCTGTTTTTT.

CDR3 loop: CASSQSQGDTQYF. As DNA, the CDR3 is TGTGCCAGCAGCCAATCACAGGGGGATACGCAGTATTTT. V usage is TRBV14 and J usage is TRBJ2-3; 7 nucleotides agree with TRBD1. Losses at the gene ends were 2 bases for V and 6 bases for J; bases not matched to a gene: 2. Germline-derived CDR1 and CDR2 are SGHDN and FVKESK. CDR3 size: 13 residues.

The chain joins TRBV6-1 to TRBJ2-1, with 9 bases aligning to TRBD2. Looked up from germline, CDR1 is MNHNS and CDR2 is SASEGT. Trimming took 8 bases from V and 3 from J; bases not matched to a gene: 5. The CDR3 runs to 14 residues. The CDR3 region is CASETSGDYNEQFF. In DNA form, the CDR3 reads TGTGCCAGCGAGACTAGCGGAGACTACAATGAGCAGTTCTTC.

The J gene is TRBJ2-3, the V gene TRBV25-1; the match to TRBD1 covers 8 bases. Germline trimming cut 11 bases from V and 5 bases from J; bases unmatched to any gene: 15. Germline CDR1 and CDR2: MGHDK and SYGVNS. CDR3 length: 15 residues. The CDR3 sequence is CAYSPGRGQEDTQYF. DNA of the CDR3: TGTGCCTACAGCCCGGGCAGGGGGCAAGAAGATACGCAGTATTTT.

The rearrangement joins TRBV30 to TRBJ1-6; D possibly corresponds to TRBD1 (5 bases). The CDR3 is 14 amino acids. Trimming left V 5 bases short and J 10 bases short, with 18 bases between. From germline, CDR1 is GTSNPN and CDR2 SVGIG (reference sequence). CDR3 residues: CAWGRDARRSPLHF. The CDR3 region has the DNA TGTGCCTGGGGGCGGGACGCGCGGAGGTCACCCCTCCACTTT.

The V call is TRBV27, the J call TRBJ2-5; possible D gene TRBD1, 5 bases. The CDR3 has 15 amino acids. The V and J ends lost 4 bases and 1 base respectively, with 13 bases between them. Germline assignment: CDR1 MNHEY and CDR2 SMNVEV (reference sequence). The CDR3: CASSYQGWGQETQYF. The CDR3 DNA is TGTGCCAGCAGTTACCAGGGTTGGGGCCAAGAGACCCAGTACTTC.

This chain connects TRBV5-1 to TRBJ1-6; 9 positions match TRBD1. Germline lookup yields CDR1 SGHRS and CDR2 YFSETQ. This CDR3 region has 14 residues. The V and J ends lost 1 base and 13 bases, in that order; junction bases with no gene match: 6. The CDR3 reads CASSLSDRGDPLHF. The CDR3 DNA reads as TGCGCCAGCAGCTTGTCAGACAGGGGGGATCCCCTCCACTTT.

About this clone itself: This sample also contains other DNA sequences that code for the same CDR3. The chain has TRBV18 and TRBJ1-2; D is perhaps TRBD1 (6 bases). This CDR3 has 14 amino acids. V was shortened by 8 bases and J by 2 bases, with 15 bases between the two germline ends. The germline gives CDR1 KGHSH, CDR2 LQKENI. The CDR3 DNA reads TGTGCCAGCACGGACAGTCAAGGGAACTATGGCTACACCTTC. Its translation: CASTDSQGNYGYTF.